This T cell receptor (beta chain) was documented in a study of blood T cells in healthy people across ages. Study details: Template switching captured about one barcoded beta molecule per two T cells.

Samples had at least 6.5 million PBMCs isolated from them. Germline V gives CDR1 ENHRY, CDR2 SYGVKD. This CDR3 is built from 15 residues. Alongside a J-beta primer mix, a sample-barcoded 5' primer served in a second PCR lasting about 7 to 11 cycles. TCRdb re-analysed the 5' RACE reads in MiXCR, keeping a single row per CDR3 protein. The table records some 760,000 distinct CDR3 sequences, around 25% of them present only once. This sample also appeared in a second study, on T cells of mothers and their children. That source reports: Study donors consisted of a few healthy Caucasian mothers and their six children.

Sequencing used blood. This TCR came from a boy between 5 and 17 years old in good health. The chain joins TRBV10-3 to TRBJ2-5, with D possibly being TRBD2 (7 bases). Judging by the DNA end, TRBJ2-7 fits better; the J call may be wrong. In nucleotides, the CDR3 is TGTGCCACCAGACTGGGGGCGGGGGCCATCTACGAGCAGTACTTC. Translated: CATRLGAGAIYEQYF.